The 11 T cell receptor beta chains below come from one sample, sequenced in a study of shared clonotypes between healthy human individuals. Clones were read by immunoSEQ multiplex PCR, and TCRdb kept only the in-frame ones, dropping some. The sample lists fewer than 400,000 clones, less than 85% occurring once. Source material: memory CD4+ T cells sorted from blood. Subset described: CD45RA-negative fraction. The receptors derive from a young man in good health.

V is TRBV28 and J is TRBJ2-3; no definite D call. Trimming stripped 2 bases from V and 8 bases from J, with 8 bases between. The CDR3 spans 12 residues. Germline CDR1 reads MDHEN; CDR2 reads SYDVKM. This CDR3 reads CASSLLGSTQYF. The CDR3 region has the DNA TGTGCCAGCAGTTTACTAGGTTCTACGCAGTATTTT.

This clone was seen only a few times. CDR3 residues: CASSPVGGGLFGYTF. In nucleotides, the CDR3 is TGTGCCAGCAGCCCCGTCGGCGGGGGGCTTTTCGGCTACACCTTC. The chain is built from TRBV5-6 and TRBJ1-2; tentatively, D is TRBD1 (6 bases). V lost 4 bases and J 8 bases, leaving 21 bases between the germline ends. The CDR3 has 15 residues. Germline CDR1 is SGHDT and CDR2 is YYEEEE.

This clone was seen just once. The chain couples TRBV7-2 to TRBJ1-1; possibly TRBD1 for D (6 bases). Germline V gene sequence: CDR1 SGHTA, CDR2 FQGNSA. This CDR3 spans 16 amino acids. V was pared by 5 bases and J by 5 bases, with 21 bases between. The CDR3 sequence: CASSPGGGAEVTEAFF. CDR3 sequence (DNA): TGTGCCAGCAGCCCCGGGGGGGGCGCGGAGGTGACTGAAGCTTTCTTT.

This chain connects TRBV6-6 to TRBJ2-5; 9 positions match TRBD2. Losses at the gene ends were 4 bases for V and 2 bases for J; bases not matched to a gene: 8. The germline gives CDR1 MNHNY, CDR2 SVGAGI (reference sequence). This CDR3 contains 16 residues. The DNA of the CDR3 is TGTGCCAGCAGTTCCCGACTAGCGGACGAACAAGAGACCCAGTACTTC. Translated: CASSSRLADEQETQYF.

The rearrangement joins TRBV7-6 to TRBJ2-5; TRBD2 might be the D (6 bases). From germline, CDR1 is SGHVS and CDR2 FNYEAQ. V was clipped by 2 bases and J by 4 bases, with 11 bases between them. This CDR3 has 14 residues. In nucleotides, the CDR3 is TGTGCCAGCAGCTTAAACTTGGGGGGAGAGACCCAGTACTTC. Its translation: CASSLNLGGETQYF.

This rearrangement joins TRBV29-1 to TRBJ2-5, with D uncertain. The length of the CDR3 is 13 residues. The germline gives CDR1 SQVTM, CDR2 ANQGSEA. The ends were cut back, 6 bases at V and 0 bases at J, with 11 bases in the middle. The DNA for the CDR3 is TGCAGCGTACCCTTCGAGTACCAAGAGACCCAGTACTTC. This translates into CSVPFEYQETQYF.

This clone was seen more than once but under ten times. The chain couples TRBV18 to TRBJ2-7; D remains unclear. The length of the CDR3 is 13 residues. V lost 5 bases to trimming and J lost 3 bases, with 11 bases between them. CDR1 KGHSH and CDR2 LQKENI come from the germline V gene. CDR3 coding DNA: TGTGCCAGCTCATCAAAGCCCATCTACGAGCAGTACTTC. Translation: CASSSKPIYEQYF.

The CDR3 sequence is CASSAGTSGRDTQYF. The CDR3 nucleotides are TGTGCCAGCAGCGCTGGGACTAGCGGGAGAGATACGCAGTATTTT. V gene TRBV9 combines with J gene TRBJ2-3, with 14 bases identical to TRBD2. V lost 3 bases and J lost 5; bases outside the gene matches: 2. Germline CDR1 is SGDLS and CDR2 is YYNGEE. The CDR3 consists of 15 residues.

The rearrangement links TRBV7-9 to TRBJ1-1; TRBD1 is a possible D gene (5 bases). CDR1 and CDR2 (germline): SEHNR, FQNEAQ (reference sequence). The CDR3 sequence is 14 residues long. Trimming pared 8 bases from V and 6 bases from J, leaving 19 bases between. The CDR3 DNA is TGTGCCAGCTCTCCCGGTGGGGGGGTCCCTGAAGCTTTCTTT. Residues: CASSPGGGVPEAFF.

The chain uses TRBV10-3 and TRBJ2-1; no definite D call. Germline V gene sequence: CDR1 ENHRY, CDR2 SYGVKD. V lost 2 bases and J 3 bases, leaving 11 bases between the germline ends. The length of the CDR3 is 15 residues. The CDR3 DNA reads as TGTGCCATCAGTGAGCAGTTAGGGCACTACAATGAGCAGTTCTTC. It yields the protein CAISEQLGHYNEQFF.

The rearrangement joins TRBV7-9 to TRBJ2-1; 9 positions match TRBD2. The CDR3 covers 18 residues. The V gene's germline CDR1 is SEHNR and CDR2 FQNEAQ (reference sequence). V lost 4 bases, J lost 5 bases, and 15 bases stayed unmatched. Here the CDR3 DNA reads TGTGCCAGCAGCTCAACCTTCCCGTTTAGCGGGGGTCACAATGAGCAGTTCTTC. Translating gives CASSSTFPFSGGHNEQFF.